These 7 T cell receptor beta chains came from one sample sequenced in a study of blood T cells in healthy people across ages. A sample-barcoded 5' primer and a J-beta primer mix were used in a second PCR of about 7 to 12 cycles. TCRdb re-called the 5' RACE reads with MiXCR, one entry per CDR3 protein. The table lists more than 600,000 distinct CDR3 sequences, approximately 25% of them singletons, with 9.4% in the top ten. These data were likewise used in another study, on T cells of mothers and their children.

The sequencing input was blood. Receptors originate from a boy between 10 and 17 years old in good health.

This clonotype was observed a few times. DNA for the CDR3: TGCAGCGTTGAGTCGGTGGGTAATGAGCAGTTCTTC. Amino acid sequence: CSVESVGNEQFF. V is TRBV29-1 and J is TRBJ2-5; D uncertain. TRBJ2-1 matches the DNA end more closely, so the J call is doubtful. CDR3 length equals 12 residues. CDR1 and CDR2 from the germline V gene are SQVTM and ANQGSEA.

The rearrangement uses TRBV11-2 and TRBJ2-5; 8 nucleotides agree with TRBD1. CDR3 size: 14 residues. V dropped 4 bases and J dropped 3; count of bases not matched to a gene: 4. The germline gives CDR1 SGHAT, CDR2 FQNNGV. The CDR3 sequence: CASSSVTGEETQYF. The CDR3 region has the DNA TGTGCCAGCAGCTCAGTGACAGGGGAAGAGACCCAGTACTTC.

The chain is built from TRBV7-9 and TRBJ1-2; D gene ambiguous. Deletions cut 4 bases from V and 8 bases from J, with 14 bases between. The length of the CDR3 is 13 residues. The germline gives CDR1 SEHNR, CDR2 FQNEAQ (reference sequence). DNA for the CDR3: TGTGCCAGCAGCTCCAGTCTTCTTTCCGGCTACACCTTC. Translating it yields CASSSSLLSGYTF.

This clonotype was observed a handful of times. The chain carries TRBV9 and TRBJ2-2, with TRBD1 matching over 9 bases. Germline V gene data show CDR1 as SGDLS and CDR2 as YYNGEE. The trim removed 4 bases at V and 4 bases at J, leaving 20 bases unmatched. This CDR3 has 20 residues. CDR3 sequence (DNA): TGTGCCAGCAGCCCTGTGGCGGGACAGGGACGATCGGGGTCCACCGGGGAGCTGTTTTTT. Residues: CASSPVAGQGRSGSTGELFF. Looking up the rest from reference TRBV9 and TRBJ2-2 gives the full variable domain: DSGVTQTPKHLITATGQRVTLRCSPRSGDLSVYWYQQSLDQGLQFLIQYYNGEERAKGNILERFSAQQFPDLHSELNLSSLELGDSALYFCASSPVAGQGRSGSTGELFFGEGSRLTVL.

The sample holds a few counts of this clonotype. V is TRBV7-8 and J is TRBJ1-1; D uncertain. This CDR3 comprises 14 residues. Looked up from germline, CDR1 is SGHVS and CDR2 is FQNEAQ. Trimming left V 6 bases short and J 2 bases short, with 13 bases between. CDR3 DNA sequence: TGTGCCAGCAGACAGATCGTCCAAAACACTGAAGCTTTCTTT. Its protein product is CASRQIVQNTEAFF. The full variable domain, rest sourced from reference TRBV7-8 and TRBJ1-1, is GAGVSQSPRYKVAKRGQDVALRCDPISGHVSLFWYQQALGQGPEFLTYFQNEAQLDKSGLPSDRFFAERPEGSVSTLKIQRTQQEDSAVYLCASRQIVQNTEAFFGQGTRLTVV.

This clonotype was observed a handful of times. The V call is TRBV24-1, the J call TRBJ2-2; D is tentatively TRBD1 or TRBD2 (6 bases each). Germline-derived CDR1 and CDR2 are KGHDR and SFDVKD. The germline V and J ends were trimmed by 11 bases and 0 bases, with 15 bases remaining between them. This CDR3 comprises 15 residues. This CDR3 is CAISQGTSNTGELFF. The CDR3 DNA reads TGTGCCATCTCTCAGGGGACTTCGAACACCGGGGAGCTGTTTTTT.

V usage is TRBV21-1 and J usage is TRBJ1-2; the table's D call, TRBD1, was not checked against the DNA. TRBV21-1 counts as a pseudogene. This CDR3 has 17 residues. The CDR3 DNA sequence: TGTGCCAGCAGCAAAGCGCGGGTTTTACAGGGGTACTATGGCTACACCTTC. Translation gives CASSKARVLQGYYGYTF.